The clone carrying this T cell receptor (beta chain) was picked up a small number of times. Its matching antigen is unknown. Synthesis of TCR cDNA relied on 5'RACE template switching, which attached a universal primer site and UMIs. Using its own MiXCR run on the 5' RACE reads, TCRdb lists one record per CDR3 protein. The table lists around 310,000 distinct CDR3 sequences, roughly 4.3% of them singletons, with around 19% in the top ten. This sample is drawn from a study of T cells after yellow fever vaccination. Study-level results: Overall, a small share of clonotypes was seen in both CD4 and CD8 compartments. Booster samples showed a return of most primary-vaccination clones (under 97% CD4, about 87% CD8). By day 5 rather than day 15, the secondary response had peaked, though it was weaker.

Per germline, CDR1 SGHTA and CDR2 FQGTGA. Deletions cut 1 base from V and 0 bases from J, with 16 bases between. There are 18 residues in the CDR3. The sample was PBMCs, taken 15 days after the yellow fever booster vaccination. This receptor was identified in a young man who received the YFV17D yellow fever vaccine. The genes are TRBV7-3 and TRBJ2-1; D is ambiguous. Here the CDR3 reads CASSLSKWAGSSYNEQFF. As DNA, the CDR3 is TGTGCCAGCAGCTTAAGTAAGTGGGCCGGAAGCTCCTACAATGAGCAGTTCTTC.